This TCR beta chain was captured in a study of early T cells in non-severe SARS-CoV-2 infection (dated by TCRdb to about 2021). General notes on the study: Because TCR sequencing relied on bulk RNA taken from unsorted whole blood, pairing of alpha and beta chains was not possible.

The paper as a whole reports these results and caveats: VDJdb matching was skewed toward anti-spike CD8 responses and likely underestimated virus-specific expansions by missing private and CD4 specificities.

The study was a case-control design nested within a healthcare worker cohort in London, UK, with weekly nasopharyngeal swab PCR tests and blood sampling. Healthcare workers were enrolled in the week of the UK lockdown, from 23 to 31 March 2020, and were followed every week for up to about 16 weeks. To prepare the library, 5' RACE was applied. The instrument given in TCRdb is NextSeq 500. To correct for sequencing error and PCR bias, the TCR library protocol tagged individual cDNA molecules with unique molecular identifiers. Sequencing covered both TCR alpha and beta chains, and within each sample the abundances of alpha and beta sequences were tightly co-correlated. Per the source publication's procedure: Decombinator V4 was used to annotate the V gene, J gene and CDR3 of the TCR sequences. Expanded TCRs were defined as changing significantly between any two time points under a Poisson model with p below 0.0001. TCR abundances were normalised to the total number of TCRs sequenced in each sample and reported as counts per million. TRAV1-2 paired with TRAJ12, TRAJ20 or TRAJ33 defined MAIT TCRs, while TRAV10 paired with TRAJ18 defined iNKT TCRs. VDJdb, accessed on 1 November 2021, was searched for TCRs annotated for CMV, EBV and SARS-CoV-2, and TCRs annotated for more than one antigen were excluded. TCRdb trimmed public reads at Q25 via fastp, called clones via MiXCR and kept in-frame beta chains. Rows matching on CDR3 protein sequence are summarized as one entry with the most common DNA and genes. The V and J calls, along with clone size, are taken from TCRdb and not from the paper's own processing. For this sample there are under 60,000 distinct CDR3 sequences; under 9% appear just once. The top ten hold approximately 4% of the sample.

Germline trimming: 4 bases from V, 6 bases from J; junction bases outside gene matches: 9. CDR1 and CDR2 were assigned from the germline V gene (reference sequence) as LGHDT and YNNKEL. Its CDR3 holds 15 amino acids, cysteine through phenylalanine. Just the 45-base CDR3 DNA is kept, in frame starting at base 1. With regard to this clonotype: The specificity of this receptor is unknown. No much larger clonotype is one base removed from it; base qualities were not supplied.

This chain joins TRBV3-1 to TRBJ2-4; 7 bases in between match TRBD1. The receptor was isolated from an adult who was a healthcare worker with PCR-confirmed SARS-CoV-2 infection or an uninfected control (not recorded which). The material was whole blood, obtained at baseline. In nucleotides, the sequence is TGTGCCAGCAGCCCCCGACAGGGTCCCGGAAACATTCAGTACTTC. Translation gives CASSPRQGPGNIQYF. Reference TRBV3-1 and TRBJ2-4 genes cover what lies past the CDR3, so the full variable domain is DTAVSQTPKYLVTQMGNDKSIKCEQNLGHDTMYWYKQDSKKFLKIMFSYNNKELIINETVPNRFSPKSPDKAHLNLHINSLELGDSAVYFCASSPRQGPGNIQYFGAGTRLSVL.